This T cell receptor beta chain was recorded in a study of neoadjuvant nivolumab and ipilimumab in lung cancer. The method was immunoSEQ multiplex PCR; TCRdb's version includes in-frame clones alone and lacks a portion of them. In the table there are about 13,000 clones, around 95% of which are singletons. This specimen was peripheral blood, taken after neoadjuvant nivolumab, alone or with ipilimumab, at or shortly before surgery. The receptor's source is an adult with non-small cell lung cancer.

The CDR3 loop is CASTGESAGGPTGELFF. As DNA, the CDR3 is TGTGCCAGCACCGGGGAGTCAGCGGGAGGACCGACCGGGGAGCTGTTTTTT. The V gene is TRBV27, the J gene TRBJ2-2, with 9 bases lining up with TRBD2. The CDR3 loop spans 17 amino acids. The ends lost 7 bases at V and 5 bases at J; junction bases unmatched: 14. CDR1 MNHEY and CDR2 SMNVEV come from the germline V gene (reference sequence).